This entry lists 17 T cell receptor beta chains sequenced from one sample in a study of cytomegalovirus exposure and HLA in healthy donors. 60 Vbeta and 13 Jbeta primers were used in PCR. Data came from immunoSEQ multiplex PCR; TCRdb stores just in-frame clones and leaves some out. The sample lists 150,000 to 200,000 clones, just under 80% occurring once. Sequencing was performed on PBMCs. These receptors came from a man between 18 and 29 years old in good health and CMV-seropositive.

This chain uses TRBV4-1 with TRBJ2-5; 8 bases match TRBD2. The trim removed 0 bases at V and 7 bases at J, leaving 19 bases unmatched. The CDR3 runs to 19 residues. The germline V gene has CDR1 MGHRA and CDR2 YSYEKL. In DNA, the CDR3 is TGCGCCAGCAGCCAAGAATTTTTCGGGGATAGCGGGATCCCTCGGACCCAGTACTTC. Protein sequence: CASSQEFFGDSGIPRTQYF.

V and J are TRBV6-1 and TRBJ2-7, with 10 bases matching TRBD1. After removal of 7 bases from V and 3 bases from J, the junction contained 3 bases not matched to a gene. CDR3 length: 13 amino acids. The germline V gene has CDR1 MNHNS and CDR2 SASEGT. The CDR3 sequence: CASMRDRGYEQYF. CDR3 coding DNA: TGTGCCAGCATGAGGGACAGGGGCTACGAGCAGTACTTC.

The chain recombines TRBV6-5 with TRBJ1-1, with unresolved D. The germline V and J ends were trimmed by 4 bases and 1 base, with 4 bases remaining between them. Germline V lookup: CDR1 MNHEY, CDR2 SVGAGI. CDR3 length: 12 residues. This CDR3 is CASSSRNTEAFF. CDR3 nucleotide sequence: TGTGCCAGCAGTTCCAGGAACACTGAAGCTTTCTTT.

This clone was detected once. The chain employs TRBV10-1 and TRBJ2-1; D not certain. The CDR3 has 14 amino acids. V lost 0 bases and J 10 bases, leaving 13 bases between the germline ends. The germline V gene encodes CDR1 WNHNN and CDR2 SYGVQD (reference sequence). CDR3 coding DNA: TGCGCCAGCAGTGAGTCGAGATACCAGGCCGAGCAGTTCTTC. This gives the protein CASSESRYQAEQFF.

The CDR3 nucleotides are TGTGCCAGCAGCTGGCCCTCCTACGAGCAGTACTTC. Its protein is CASSWPSYEQYF. The J gene is TRBJ2-7, the V gene TRBV7-2, with unresolved D. V dropped 4 bases and J dropped 0 bases, with 4 bases sitting between them. This CDR3 is built from 12 residues. Germline V CDR1 and CDR2: SGHTA, FQGNSA.

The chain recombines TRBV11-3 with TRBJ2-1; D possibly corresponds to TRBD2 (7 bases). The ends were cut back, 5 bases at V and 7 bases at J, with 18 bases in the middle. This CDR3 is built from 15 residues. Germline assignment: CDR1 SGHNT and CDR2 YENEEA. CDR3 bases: TGTGCCAGCAGCCCGCGCCTCGGGGGGCGTAATGAGCAGTTCTTC. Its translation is CASSPRLGGRNEQFF.

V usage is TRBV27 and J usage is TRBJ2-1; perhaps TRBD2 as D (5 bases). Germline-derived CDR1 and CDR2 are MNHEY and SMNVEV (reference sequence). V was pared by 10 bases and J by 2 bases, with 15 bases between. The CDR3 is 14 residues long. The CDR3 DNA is TGTGCCACTAAGGAGGAGAGGACCTACAATGAGCAGTTCTTC. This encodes CATKEERTYNEQFF.

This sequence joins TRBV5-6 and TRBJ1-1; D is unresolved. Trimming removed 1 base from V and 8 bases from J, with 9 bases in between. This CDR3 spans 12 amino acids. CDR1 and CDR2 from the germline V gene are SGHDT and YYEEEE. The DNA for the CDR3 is TGTGCCAGCAGCTTGTGGAGCTCAGAAGCTTTCTTT. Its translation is CASSLWSSEAFF.

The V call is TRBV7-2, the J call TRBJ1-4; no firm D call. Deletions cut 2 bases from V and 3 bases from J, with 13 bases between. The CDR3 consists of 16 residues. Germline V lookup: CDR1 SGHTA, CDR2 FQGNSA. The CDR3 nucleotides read TGTGCCAGCAGCTTATTGAGCGTTGGGTCTAATGAAAAACTGTTTTTT. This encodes CASSLLSVGSNEKLFF.

CDR3 nucleotide sequence: TGCGCCAGCAGCTTGGAGCTAGACTACGAGCAGTACTTC. It yields the protein CASSLELDYEQYF. This chain links TRBV5-1 with TRBJ2-7; D is undetermined. This CDR3 is built from 13 residues. Trimming shortened V by 0 bases and J by 3 bases, and 7 bases separated the two germline ends. Per germline, CDR1 SGHRS and CDR2 YFSETQ. Looking up the rest from reference TRBV5-1 and TRBJ2-7 gives the full variable domain: KAGVTQTPRYLIKTRGQQVTLSCSPISGHRSVSWYQQTPGQGLQFLFEYFSETQRNKGNFPGRFSGRQFSNSRSEMNVSTLELGDSALYLCASSLELDYEQYFGPGTRLTVT.

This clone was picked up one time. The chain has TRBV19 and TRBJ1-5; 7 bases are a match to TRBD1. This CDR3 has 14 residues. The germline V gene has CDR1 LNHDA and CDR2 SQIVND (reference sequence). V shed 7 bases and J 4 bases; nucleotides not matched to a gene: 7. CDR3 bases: TGTGCCAGTACCCCGGGACAGCTTAATCAGCCCCAGCATTTT. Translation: CASTPGQLNQPQHF.

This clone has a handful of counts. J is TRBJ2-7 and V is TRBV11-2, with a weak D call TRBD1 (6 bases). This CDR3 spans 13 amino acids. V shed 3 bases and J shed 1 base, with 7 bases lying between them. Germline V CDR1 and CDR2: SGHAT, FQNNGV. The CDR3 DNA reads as TGTGCCAGCAGCTTTGGACAGTCCTACGAGCAGTACTTC. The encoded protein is CASSFGQSYEQYF.

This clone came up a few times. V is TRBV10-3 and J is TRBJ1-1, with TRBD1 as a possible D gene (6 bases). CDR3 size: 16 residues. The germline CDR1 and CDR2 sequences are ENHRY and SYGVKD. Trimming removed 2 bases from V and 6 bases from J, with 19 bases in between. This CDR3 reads CAISEPITGLRAEAFF. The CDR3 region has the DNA TGTGCCATCAGTGAGCCTATCACAGGGCTTAGAGCTGAAGCTTTCTTT.

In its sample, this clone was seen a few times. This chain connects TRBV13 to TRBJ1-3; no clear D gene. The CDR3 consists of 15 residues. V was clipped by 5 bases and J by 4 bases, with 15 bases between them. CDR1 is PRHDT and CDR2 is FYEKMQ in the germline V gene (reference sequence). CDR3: CASSPGKGDGNTIYF. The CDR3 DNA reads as TGTGCCAGCAGCCCCGGGAAGGGAGACGGAAACACCATATATTTT.

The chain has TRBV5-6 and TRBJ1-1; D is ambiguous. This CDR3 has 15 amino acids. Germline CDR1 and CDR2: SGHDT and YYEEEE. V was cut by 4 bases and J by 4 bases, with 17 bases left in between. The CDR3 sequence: CASSPPASGITEAFF. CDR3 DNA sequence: TGTGCCAGCAGCCCCCCGGCGTCGGGAATCACTGAAGCTTTCTTT.

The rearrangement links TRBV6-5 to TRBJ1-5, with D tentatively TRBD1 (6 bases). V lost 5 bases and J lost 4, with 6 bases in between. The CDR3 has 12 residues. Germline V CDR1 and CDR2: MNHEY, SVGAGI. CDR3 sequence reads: CASSQGNQPQHF. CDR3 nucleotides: TGTGCCAGCAGTCAGGGGAATCAGCCCCAGCATTTT.

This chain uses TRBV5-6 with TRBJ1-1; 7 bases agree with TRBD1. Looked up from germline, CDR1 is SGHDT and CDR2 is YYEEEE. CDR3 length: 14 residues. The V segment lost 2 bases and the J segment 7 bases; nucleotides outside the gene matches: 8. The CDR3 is CASSLQGPVVEAFF. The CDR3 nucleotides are TGTGCCAGCAGCTTACAGGGGCCGGTGGTTGAAGCTTTCTTT.